This is a list of T cell receptor beta chains from one sample in a study of CD8 T cells in ankylosing spondylitis. TCRdb analysed the 5' RACE reads with MiXCR anew, one entry per CDR3 protein. The profile shows some 120,000 distinct CDR3 sequences, 7% of them singletons. The sequenced sample consisted of blood, either unsorted or a sorted T cell fraction (not recorded which). Every receptor here comes from a male donor with ankylosing spondylitis or in good health (not recorded which). Each CDR3 is given with its conserved first and last residue. D genes are given only for firm matches. Clone size is given for some rows only: seen once, a few or many times, or a class if the clone is expanded.

d_call j_call v_call clone_size cdr3_aa cdr3_nt
. TRBJ2-3 TRBV7-2 many CASSLVSPDTQYF TGTGCCAGCAGCTTAGTTTCCCCAGATACGCAGTATTTT
TRBD1 TRBJ1-1 TRBV20-1 many CSASRQGANTEAFF TGCAGTGCTAGCCGACAGGGGGCGAACACTGAAGCTTTCTTT
. TRBJ1-2 TRBV25-1 . CASSEYMDYGYTF TGTGCCAGCAGTGAATATATGGACTATGGCTACACCTTC
. TRBJ2-3 TRBV10-3 many CAISESEGALDTQYF TGTGCCATCAGTGAGTCGGAAGGGGCATTAGATACGCAGTATTTT
TRBD1 TRBJ2-7 TRBV7-9 many CASSSRQGATEQYF TGTGCCAGCAGCTCTCGACAGGGGGCTACGGAGCAGTACTTC
. TRBJ2-6 TRBV19 . CASSPGGSPTSGANVLTF TGTGCCAGTAGCCCTGGGGGAAGTCCTACCTCTGGGGCCAACGTCCTGACTTTC
TRBD1 TRBJ2-2 TRBV5-1 many CASSPDRGYTGELFF TGCGCCAGCAGCCCCGACAGGGGGTACACCGGGGAGCTGTTTTTT
. TRBJ2-1 TRBV5-1 many CASSLLDNEQFF TGCGCCAGCAGCTTACTGGACAATGAGCAGTTCTTC
TRBD1 TRBJ1-5 TRBV5-1 many CASSTSTGNQVDSNQPQHF TGCGCCAGCAGCACCTCGACAGGGAATCAAGTCGATAGCAATCAGCCCCAGCATTTT
TRBD1 TRBJ2-5 TRBV12-3/TRBV12-4 . CASRGQGKETQYF TGTGCCAGCAGGGGACAGGGTAAAGAGACCCAGTACTTC
. TRBJ2-2 TRBV20-1 many CSASTGNTGELFF TGCAGTGCTTCGACAGGGAACACCGGGGAGCTGTTTTTT
TRBD1 TRBJ1-2 TRBV5-1 many CASSPGQTNYGYTF TGCGCCAGCAGCCCGGGACAGACCAACTATGGCTACACCTTC
. TRBJ2-7 TRBV6-1 many CASKLILSGDEQYF TGTGCCAGCAAACTAATCCTGTCCGGGGACGAGCAGTACTTC
. TRBJ1-2 TRBV7-8 many CASSSAPSPHGYTF TGTGCCAGCAGCTCAGCGCCCTCTCCCCATGGCTACACCTTC
TRBD2 TRBJ2-5 TRBV6-4 many CASSDSTSGGVETQYF TGTGCCAGCAGTGACTCGACTAGCGGGGGGGTTGAGACCCAGTACTTC
. TRBJ1-4 TRBV9 many CASSAGWSAGYEKLFF TGTGCCAGCAGCGCAGGGTGGAGCGCCGGTTATGAAAAACTGTTTTTT
TRBD2 TRBJ2-3 TRBV4-1 many CASSQGGGRAADTQYF TGCGCCAGCAGCCAAGGTGGAGGGAGGGCGGCAGATACGCAGTATTTT
. TRBJ2-7 TRBV7-6 many CASSLGDEQYF TGTGCCAGCAGCTTGGGAGACGAGCAGTACTTC
. TRBJ2-7 TRBV2 few CASSELGLEGEQYF TGTGCCAGCAGTGAATTGGGGCTAGAGGGCGAGCAGTACTTC
TRBD2 TRBJ2-2 TRBV4-1 . CASSARLPCLVRGDTGELFF TGTGCCAGCAGCGCCCGGCTCCCATGCCTTGTCCGGGGGGACACCGGGGAGCTGTTTTTT
. TRBJ1-2 TRBV7-3 . CASSPGGASYGYTF TGTGCCAGCAGCCCCGGGGGGGCAAGCTATGGCTACACCTTC
TRBD1 TRBJ1-4 TRBV5-1 many CASSLAKTGGGEKLFF TGCGCCAGCAGCTTGGCCAAGACAGGGGGCGGTGAAAAACTGTTTTTT
TRBD2 TRBJ2-1 TRBV6-4 . CASSLDGGYNEQFF TGTGCCAGCAGTTTGGACGGGGGGTACAATGAGCAGTTCTTC
TRBD1 TRBJ1-3 TRBV5-1 many CASATGDAGNTIYF TGCGCCAGCGCTACAGGGGACGCTGGAAACACCATATATTTT
. TRBJ1-6 TRBV4-1 many CASSQEWIGTSPLHF TGCGCCAGCAGCCAAGAATGGATAGGGACCTCACCCCTCCACTTT
. TRBJ1-2 TRBV6-5 many CASSFGHGRSFNYGYTF TGTGCCAGCAGTTTCGGACACGGCCGTTCCTTCAACTATGGCTACACCTTC
TRBD2 TRBJ2-1 TRBV12-3/TRBV12-4 once CASSPIRERGNEQFF TGTGCCAGCAGTCCCATCCGGGAGCGGGGAAATGAGCAGTTCTTC
TRBD2 TRBJ2-3 TRBV27 many CASSFGGRGDTQYF TGTGCCAGCAGTTTTGGCGGGAGGGGAGATACGCAGTATTTT
. TRBJ2-6 TRBV5-1 many CASSQGRGSSGANVLTF TGCGCCAGCAGCCAGGGACGAGGTTCCTCTGGGGCCAACGTCCTGACTTTC
TRBD2 TRBJ2-7 TRBV19 . CASSPGGGLTYEQYF TGTGCCAGTAGCCCGGGGGGAGGCCTGACCTACGAGCAGTACTTC
. TRBJ2-3 TRBV5-1 many CASSSDSPSTDTQYF TGCGCCAGCAGCTCGGACAGCCCTAGCACAGATACGCAGTATTTT
TRBD2 TRBJ2-2 TRBV7-2 . CASSLALAGNTGELFF TGTGCCAGCAGCTTAGCGTTAGCGGGGAACACCGGGGAGCTGTTTTTT
. TRBJ2-7 TRBV7-2 many CASSLLGGLSSYEQYF TGTGCCAGCAGTCTCCTTGGAGGCCTGAGCTCCTACGAGCAGTACTTC
. TRBJ2-2 TRBV18 many CASSRTANTGELFF TGTGCCAGCTCGCGGACAGCGAACACCGGGGAGCTGTTTTTT
. TRBJ2-1 TRBV6-2/TRBV6-3 few CASTLYTYNEQFF TGTGCCAGTACCCTTTACACCTACAATGAGCAGTTCTTC
. TRBJ2-7 TRBV7-9 many CASSLAVSSYEQYF TGTGCCAGCAGCTTAGCGGTAAGCTCCTACGAGCAGTACTTC
. TRBJ2-3 TRBV20-1 many CSARAVGTDTQYF TGCAGTGCTAGGGCTGTGGGCACAGATACGCAGTATTTT
. TRBJ1-4 TRBV5-1 many CASSLDRGRNSSMFF TGCGCCAGCAGCTTGGATAGAGGGAGGAACTCCTCGATGTTTTTT
. TRBJ1-4 TRBV6-5 many CASSYRRANEKLFF TGTGCCAGCAGTTACAGGAGGGCTAATGAAAAACTGTTTTTT
TRBD1 TRBJ1-2 TRBV4-3 many CASSQERTGNYGYTF TGCGCCAGCAGCCAAGAACGGACAGGGAACTATGGCTACACCTTC
. TRBJ2-7 TRBV7-9 many CASSSPSAGIYEQYF TGTGCCAGCAGCTCGCCTAGCGCAGGAATCTACGAGCAGTACTTC
. TRBJ2-3 TRBV6-1 many CASRLGNARSTDTQYF TGTGCCAGCAGGCTGGGCAACGCCAGAAGCACAGATACGCAGTATTTT
. TRBJ2-1 TRBV29-1 many CSGSMQDNEQFF TGCAGCGGGTCGATGCAGGACAATGAGCAGTTCTTC
TRBD1 TRBJ2-1 TRBV20-1 many CSAGQGGNEQFF TGCAGCGCCGGACAGGGTGGGAATGAGCAGTTCTTC
. TRBJ1-4 TRBV7-2 . CASSSEGRTNEKLFF TGTGCCAGCAGCTCGGAGGGTAGAACTAATGAAAAACTGTTTTTT
. TRBJ1-3 TRBV5-1 many CASSETASGNTIYF TGCGCCAGCAGTGAGACAGCATCTGGAAACACCATATATTTT
. TRBJ2-3 TRBV20-1 . CSAKYTDTQYF TGCAGTGCTAAGTACACAGATACGCAGTATTTT
. TRBJ2-1 TRBV5-1 few CASSLNTGTNNYNEQFF TGCGCCAGCAGCTTGAATACCGGGACAAATAACTACAATGAGCAGTTCTTC
. TRBJ1-1 TRBV12-3/TRBV12-4 many CASASPSMNTEAFF TGTGCCAGCGCCTCGCCCAGTATGAACACTGAAGCTTTCTTT